This TCR beta chain stems from a study of metastatic and nonmetastatic thyroid tumors. For the study at large: From malignant and benign thyroid patients, repertoires in blood and in tumor or nodule tissue were compared. Study-level findings and limits: Relative to benign nodules, malignant thyroid tumors were reportedly characterized by significantly elevated TCR beta diversity in blood and tumor.

In this sample, this clone is medium-sized (0.01 to 0.1%). Antigen: not known. Thyroid surgery was performed in patients who had received no treatment beforehand. V was clipped by 5 bases and J by 2 bases; unmatched bases: 5. This CDR3 spans 14 amino acids. The germline V gene has CDR1 SEHNR and CDR2 FQNEAQ (reference sequence). Authors' analysis steps: What underpinned the distant-metastasis classifier for papillary thyroid cancer was the set of CDR3 differences across clinicopathological groups. TCRdb reprocessed the PCR reads via MiXCR. V and J calls and clone size were set by TCRdb, not the authors. The sample holds fewer than 5,000 clones; around 20% are singletons and the top ten take approximately 23%.

The TCR comes from a male donor with papillary thyroid cancer or a benign thyroid nodule (not recorded which). Some clones in this sample may be carry-over from other donors' samples. This rearrangement joins TRBV7-9 to TRBJ2-5, with 7 bases matching TRBD1. The sequencing sample was made of adjacent normal tissue. Here the CDR3 DNA reads TGTGCCAGCAGCCGAGACAGGGCTCAAGAGACCCAGTACTTC. Protein product: CASSRDRAQETQYF.